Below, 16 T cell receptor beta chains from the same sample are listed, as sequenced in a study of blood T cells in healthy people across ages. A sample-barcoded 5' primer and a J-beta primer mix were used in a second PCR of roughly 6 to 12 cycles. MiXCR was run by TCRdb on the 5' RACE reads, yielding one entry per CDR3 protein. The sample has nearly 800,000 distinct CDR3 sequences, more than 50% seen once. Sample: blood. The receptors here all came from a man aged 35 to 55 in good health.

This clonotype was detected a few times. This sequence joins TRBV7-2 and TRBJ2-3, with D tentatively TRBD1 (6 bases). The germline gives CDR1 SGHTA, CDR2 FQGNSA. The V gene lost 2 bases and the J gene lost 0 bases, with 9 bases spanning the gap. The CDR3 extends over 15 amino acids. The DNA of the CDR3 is TGTGCCAGCAGCTTAACCAGGGGAAGCACAGATACGCAGTATTTT. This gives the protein CASSLTRGSTDTQYF.

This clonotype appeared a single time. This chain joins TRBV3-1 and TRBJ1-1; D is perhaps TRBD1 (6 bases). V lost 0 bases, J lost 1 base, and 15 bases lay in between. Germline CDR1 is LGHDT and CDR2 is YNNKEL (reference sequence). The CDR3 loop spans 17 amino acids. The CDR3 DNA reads TGTGCCAGCAGCCAAGACCGACCTTCAGGGGAGAACACTGAAGCTTTCTTT. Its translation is CASSQDRPSGENTEAFF.

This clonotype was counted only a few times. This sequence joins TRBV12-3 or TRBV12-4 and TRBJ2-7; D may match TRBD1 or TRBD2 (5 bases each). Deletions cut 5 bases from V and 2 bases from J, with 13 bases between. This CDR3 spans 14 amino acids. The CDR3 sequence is CASSPRDHTYEQYF. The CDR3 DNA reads TGTGCCAGCAGTCCTAGGGACCACACCTACGAGCAGTACTTC.

The CDR3 nucleotides read TGTGCCAGCACCCTCGGGGACCCCCCTGTGGAGCAGTTCTTC. Translated, it gives CASTLGDPPVEQFF. This sequence joins TRBV28 and TRBJ2-1; D possibly uses TRBD1 or TRBD2 (5 bases each). The length of the CDR3 is 14 residues. Trimming removed 7 bases from V and 10 bases from J, with 20 bases in between. Germline CDR1 and CDR2: MDHEN and SYDVKM.

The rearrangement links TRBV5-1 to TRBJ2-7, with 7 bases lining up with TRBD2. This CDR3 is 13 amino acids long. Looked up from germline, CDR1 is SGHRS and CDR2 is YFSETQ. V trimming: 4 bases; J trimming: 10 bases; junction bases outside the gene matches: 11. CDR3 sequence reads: CASSEGLSEIQYF. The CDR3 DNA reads TGCGCCAGCAGCGAGGGACTAAGTGAGATCCAGTACTTC.

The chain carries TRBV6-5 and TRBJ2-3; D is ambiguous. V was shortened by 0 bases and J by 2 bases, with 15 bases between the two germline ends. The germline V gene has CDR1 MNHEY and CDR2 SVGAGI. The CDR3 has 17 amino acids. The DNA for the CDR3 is TGTGCCAGCAGTTACTCCGCGGAGTGGTTAGACACAGATACGCAGTATTTT. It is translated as CASSYSAEWLDTDTQYF.

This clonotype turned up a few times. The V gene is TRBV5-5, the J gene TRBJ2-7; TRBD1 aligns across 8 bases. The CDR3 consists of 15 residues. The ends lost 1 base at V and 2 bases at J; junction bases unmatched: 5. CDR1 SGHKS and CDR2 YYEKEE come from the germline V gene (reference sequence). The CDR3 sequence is CASSLSQGAPYEQYF. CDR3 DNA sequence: TGTGCCAGCAGCTTGAGTCAGGGGGCTCCCTACGAGCAGTACTTC.

CDR3 nucleotides: TGTGCCAGCAGCCCGCCGACAGGGGATTTAGGGGAGACCCAGTACTTC. Its protein is CASSPPTGDLGETQYF. V is TRBV3-1 and J is TRBJ2-5; 8 bases align to TRBD1. V shed 4 bases, J shed 5 bases, and the junction held 12 bases outside the gene matches. CDR1 and CDR2 from the germline V gene are LGHDT and YNNKEL (reference sequence). The CDR3 totals 16 residues.

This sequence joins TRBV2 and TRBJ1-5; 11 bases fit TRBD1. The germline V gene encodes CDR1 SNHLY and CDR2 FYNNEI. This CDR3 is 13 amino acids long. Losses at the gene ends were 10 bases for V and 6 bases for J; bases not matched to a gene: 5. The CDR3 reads CATKDRGLQPQHF. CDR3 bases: TGTGCCACTAAGGACAGGGGGCTTCAGCCCCAGCATTTT. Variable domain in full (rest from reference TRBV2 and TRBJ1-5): EPEVTQTPSHQVTQMGQEVILRCVPISNHLYFYWYRQILGQKVEFLVSFYNNEISEKSEIFDDQFSVERPDGSNFTLKIRSTKLEDSAMYFCATKDRGLQPQHFGDGTRLSIL.

CDR3 DNA sequence: TGTGCCAGTACCCCGGAGGGACAGGGAAATTTTCGTTATGGCTACACCTTC. This translates into CASTPEGQGNFRYGYTF. The chain has TRBV2 and TRBJ1-2, with 9 nucleotides matching TRBD1. The J segment lost 5 bases and the V segment lost 9 bases, leaving 19 bases of the junction unmatched. The CDR3 length is 17 residues. Germline V gene data show CDR1 as SNHLY and CDR2 as FYNNEI.

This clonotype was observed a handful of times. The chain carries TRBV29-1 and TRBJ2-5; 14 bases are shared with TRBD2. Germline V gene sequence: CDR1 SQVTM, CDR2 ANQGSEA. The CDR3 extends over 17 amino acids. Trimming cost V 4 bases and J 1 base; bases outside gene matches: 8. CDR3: CSVAGLAGVGPQETQYF. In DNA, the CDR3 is TGCAGCGTTGCGGGACTAGCGGGAGTCGGGCCCCAAGAGACCCAGTACTTC.

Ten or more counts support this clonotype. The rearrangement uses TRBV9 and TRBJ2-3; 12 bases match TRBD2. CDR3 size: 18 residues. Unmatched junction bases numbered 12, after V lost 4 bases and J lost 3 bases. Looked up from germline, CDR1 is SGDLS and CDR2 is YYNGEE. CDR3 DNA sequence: TGTGCCAGCAGCCGCACTCAGACTAGCGGGAGAAAAACAGATACGCAGTATTTT. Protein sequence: CASSRTQTSGRKTDTQYF. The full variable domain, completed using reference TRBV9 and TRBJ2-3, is DSGVTQTPKHLITATGQRVTLRCSPRSGDLSVYWYQQSLDQGLQFLIQYYNGEERAKGNILERFSAQQFPDLHSELNLSSLELGDSALYFCASSRTQTSGRKTDTQYFGPGTRLTVL.

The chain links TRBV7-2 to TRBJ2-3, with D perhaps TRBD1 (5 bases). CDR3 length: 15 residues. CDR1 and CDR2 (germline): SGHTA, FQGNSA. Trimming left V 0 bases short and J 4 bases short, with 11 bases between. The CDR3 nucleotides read TGTGCCAGCAGCTTAGCAGGCAGGGTTGCAGATACGCAGTATTTT. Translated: CASSLAGRVADTQYF.

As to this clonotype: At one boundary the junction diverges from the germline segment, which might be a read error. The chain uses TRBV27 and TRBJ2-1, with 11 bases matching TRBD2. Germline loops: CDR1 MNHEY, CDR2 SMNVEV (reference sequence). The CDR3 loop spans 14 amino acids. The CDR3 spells CAGSVLAGADEQFF. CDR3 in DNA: TGTGCCGGCAGTGTACTAGCGGGAGCTGATGAGCAGTTCTTC.

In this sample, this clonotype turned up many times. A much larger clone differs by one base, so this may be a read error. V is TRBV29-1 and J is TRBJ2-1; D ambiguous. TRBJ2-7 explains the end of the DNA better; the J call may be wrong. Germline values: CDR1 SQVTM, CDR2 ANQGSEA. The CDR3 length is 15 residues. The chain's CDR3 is CSVEVSTVSYNEQYF. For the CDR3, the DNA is TGCAGCGTTGAAGTCTCAACAGTCTCCTACAATGAGCAGTACTTC.

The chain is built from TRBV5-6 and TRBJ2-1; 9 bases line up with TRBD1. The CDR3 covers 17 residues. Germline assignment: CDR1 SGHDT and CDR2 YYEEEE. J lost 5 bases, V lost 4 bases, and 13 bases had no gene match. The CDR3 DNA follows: TGTGCCAGCAGCCCCGTCCCGGGACAGGGAGTGAACAATGAGCAGTTCTTC. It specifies CASSPVPGQGVNNEQFF.